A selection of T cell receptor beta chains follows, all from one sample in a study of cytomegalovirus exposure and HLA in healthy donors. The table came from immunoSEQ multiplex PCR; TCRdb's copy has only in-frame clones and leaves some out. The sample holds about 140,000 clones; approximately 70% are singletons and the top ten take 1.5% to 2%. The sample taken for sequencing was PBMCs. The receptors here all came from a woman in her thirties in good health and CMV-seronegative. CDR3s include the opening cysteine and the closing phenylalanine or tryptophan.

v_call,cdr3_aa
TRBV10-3,CAISESGGASGANVLTF
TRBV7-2,CASSMTSYNEQFF
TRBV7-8,CASSGPPSYGYTF
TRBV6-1,CASSESGTGGGLSPLHF
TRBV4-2,CASSPDRLNQPQHF
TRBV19,CASSKWGGGNYEQYF
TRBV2,CASSILAGSYNEQFF
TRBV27,CASSLEGQGINEQFF
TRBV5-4,CASSREGASEKLFF
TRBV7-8,CASTRQTRTNEKLFF
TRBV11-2,CASSLDMEVWAQYF
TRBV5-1,CASSERSEAFF
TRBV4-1,CASSQALKPGTDSGNTIYF
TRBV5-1,CASSLQRGDEQYF
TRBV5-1,CASSWDRGNSPLHF
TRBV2,CASNIGQDYNSPLHF
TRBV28,CASRPPRGREAFF
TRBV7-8,CASSLSDPTGANVLTF
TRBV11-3,CASSLEGSGWYNEQFF
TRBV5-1,CASSSGLAGESSYNEQFF
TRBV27,CASRIRGYFTEAFF
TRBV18,CASSPPSGTSGYEQYF
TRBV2,CASIRDTEAFF
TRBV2,CASSEQGALGNQPQHF